Reported below is one T cell receptor (beta chain). Its antigen is not known. This sample is part of a study of PD-1 blockade in classical Hodgkin lymphoma. At the level of the study: Nivolumab was administered to patients intravenously at 3 mg/kg every 2 weeks. The study's findings and limits: Whoever responded completely had baseline diversity much like that seen in newly diagnosed patients. Those patients who began receiving nivolumab less than 1 year after ASCT had lower diversity, and they were excluded.

The junction had 9 bases not matched to a gene; V was cut back by 5 bases and J by 8 bases. CDR1 is SEHNR, CDR2 FQNEAQ, per germline (reference sequence). This CDR3 spans 15 amino acids. Measured with immunoSEQ multiplex PCR; TCRdb has only the in-frame clones, and not every one. The repertoire has around 91,000 clones, about nine tenths of them found once; the top ten carry under 25%. Every patient was affected by relapse after autologous stem cell transplantation, while exposure to brentuximab vedotin was not uniform. This specimen was peripheral blood mononuclear cells (PBMCs), taken at baseline. The chain combines TRBV7-9 with TRBJ1-4; 9 bases map to TRBD1. The TCR comes from a human donor with classical Hodgkin lymphoma. This chain's CDR3 is CASSPGQGSREKLFF. The CDR3 bases are TGTGCCAGCAGCCCCGGACAGGGGAGTAGAGAAAAACTGTTTTTT.